This T cell receptor (beta chain) was retrieved from a study of response to subunit inactivated influenza vaccine. This clonotype appeared many times. This CDR3 region has 15 residues. The germline gives CDR1 SGDLS, CDR2 YYNGEE. V was clipped by 2 bases and J by 6 bases, with 17 bases between them. In TCRdb, the RT-PCR reads were re-called with MiXCR into one record per CDR3 protein. The data show 500,000 to 550,000 distinct CDR3 sequences, approximately 7.3% seen once. The input for sequencing was PBMCs from blood, taken around 25 months after vaccination. This chain links TRBV9 with TRBJ1-1; the D gene is possibly TRBD1 (6 bases). The receptor's source is a man in his fifties or sixties who received an inactivated influenza vaccine. The CDR3 protein is CASSVTGTLLAEAFF. The DNA of the CDR3 is TGTGCCAGCAGCGTGACCGGGACACTTCTCGCTGAAGCTTTCTTT.